In its sample, the clone carrying this T cell receptor beta chain was seen a few times. Its antigen remains unidentified. This specimen comes from a study of T cell repertoires in cytomegalovirus infection. The overall study: It can be stated that public TCR beta signatures indicated CMV infection as well as a matching HLA type. Overall study findings and caveats: The ex vivo response showed dominance by HLA-C-restricted CMV-specific TCR beta clonotypes. Pooled public TCR beta family frequency picked out CMV carriers with the relevant HLA.

Via MiXCR, TCRdb re-called the reads, giving one row per CDR3 protein. Among around 200,000 distinct CDR3 sequences listed, around two fifths were seen once. CDR1 is SGHNT and CDR2 is YYREEE in the germline V gene (reference sequence). This CDR3 region has 16 residues. Trimming removed 4 bases from V and 2 bases from J; junction bases left unmatched: 10. The sequencing here drew on CD8+ T cells from cultured PBMCs, taken from culture after CMV antigen stimulation. This chain links TRBV5-4 with TRBJ1-2; 8 bases align to TRBD1. The receptor was isolated from a human donor in good health (CMV status not recorded). Some clones in this sample may be carry-over from other donors' samples. Here the CDR3 DNA reads TGTGCCAGCAGCGACTTGGCGGACAGGGAAAACTATGGCTACACCTTC. Translating gives CASSDLADRENYGYTF. The entire variable domain, with the rest obtained from reference TRBV5-4 and TRBJ1-2, is as follows: ETGVTQSPTHLIKTRGQQVTLRCSSQSGHNTVSWYQQALGQGPQFIFQYYREEENGRGNFPPRFSGLQFPNYSSELNVNALELDDSALYLCASSDLADRENYGYTFGSGTRLTVV.